This T cell receptor beta chain was sequenced for a study of blood T cell repertoires in COVID-19. The table came from immunoSEQ multiplex PCR; TCRdb's copy has only in-frame clones and leaves some out. The repertoire holds approximately 150,000 clones, with approximately 85% as singletons. Sequencing used peripheral blood. This TCR was sampled from a human donor with acute or convalescent COVID-19. The donor label of this sample is uncertain.

The DNA of the CDR3 is TGTGCCAGTAGTATTGGAGCTCGAGCCGGAGAGACCCAGTACTTC. This translates into CASSIGARAGETQYF. The chain recombines TRBV19 with TRBJ2-5; no definite D call. Trimming pared 3 bases from V and 4 bases from J, leaving 15 bases between. Germline V gene sequence: CDR1 LNHDA, CDR2 SQIVND (reference sequence). The CDR3 runs 15 residues. Full variable domain (remainder filled in from reference TRBV19 and TRBJ2-5): DGGITQSPKYLFRKEGQNVTLSCEQNLNHDAMYWYRQDPGQGLRLIYYSQIVNDFQKGDIAEGYSVSREKKESFPLTVTSAQKNPTAFYLCASSIGARAGETQYFGPGTRLLVL.